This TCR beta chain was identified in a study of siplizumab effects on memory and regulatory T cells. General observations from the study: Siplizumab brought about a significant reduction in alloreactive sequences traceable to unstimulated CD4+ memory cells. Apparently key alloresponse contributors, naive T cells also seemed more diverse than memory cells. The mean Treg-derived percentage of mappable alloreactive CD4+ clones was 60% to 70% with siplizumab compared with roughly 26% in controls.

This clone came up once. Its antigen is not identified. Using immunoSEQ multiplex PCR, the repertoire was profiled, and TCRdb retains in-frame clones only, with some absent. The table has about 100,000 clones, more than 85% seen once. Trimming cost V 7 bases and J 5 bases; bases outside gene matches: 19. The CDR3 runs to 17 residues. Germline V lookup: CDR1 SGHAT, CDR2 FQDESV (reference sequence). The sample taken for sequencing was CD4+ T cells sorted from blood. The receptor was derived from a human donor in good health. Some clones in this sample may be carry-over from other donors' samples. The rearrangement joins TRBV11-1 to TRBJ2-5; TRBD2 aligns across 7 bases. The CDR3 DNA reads TGTGCCAGCACACTAAAAAGGACTAGTCGACGGTCGGAGACCCAGTACTTC. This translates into CASTLKRTSRRSETQYF.